Listed below are T cell receptor beta chains from one sample, sequenced in a study of human T cells and chemical hapten exposure. TCRdb re-derived calls from the reads in MiXCR, one entry per CDR3 protein. The sample consists of 120,000 or so distinct CDR3 sequences, over 7% of them appearing once. The sequenced material came from whole blood. The source is a human donor in good health. Some clones in this sample may be carry-over from other donors' samples. Each CDR3 is given with its conserved first and last residue. The D gene is left open where the match is weak. Where a row states a size, it is once, few, many or the class of an expanded clone; other rows omit it.

-,TRBJ2-5,TRBV20-1,TRBD2,CSYRGLAGGKGETQYF,TGCAGTTACCGGGGACTAGCGGGGGGGAAAGGAGAGACCCAGTACTTC
many,TRBJ1-3,TRBV29-1,TRBD1,CSVATGESGNTIYF,TGCAGCGTCGCGACAGGGGAAAGTGGAAACACCATATATTTT
-,TRBJ2-7,TRBV10-2,-,CASSVGRGTYEQYF,TGCGCCAGCAGTGTCGGTAGGGGGACCTACGAGCAGTACTTC
few,TRBJ2-5,TRBV6-1,TRBD2,CASKYTSGTQETQYF,TGTGCCAGCAAATATACTAGCGGGACTCAAGAGACCCAGTACTTC
-,TRBJ2-1,TRBV3-1,-,CASSQLSGMSSYNEQFF,TGTGCCAGCAGCCAACTTAGCGGAATGAGCTCCTACAATGAGCAGTTCTTC
-,TRBJ1-5,TRBV20-1,-,CSARDDGPNQPQHF,TGCAGTGCTAGAGATGACGGTCCCAATCAGCCCCAGCATTTT
-,TRBJ1-1,TRBV3-1,-,CASSQVGTLGRDTEAFF,TGTGCCAGCAGCCAAGTGGGGACCCTCGGGAGGGACACTGAAGCTTTCTTT
many,TRBJ1-4,TRBV27,TRBD1,CASSLGGTDEKLFF,TGTGCCAGCAGTTTGGGGGGGACAGATGAAAAACTGTTTTTT
-,TRBJ2-3,TRBV12-3/TRBV12-4,-,CASRLSTDTQYF,TGTGCCAGCAGGCTTAGCACAGATACGCAGTATTTT
-,TRBJ2-1,TRBV7-6,-,CASSPNPPSGEQFF,TGTGCCAGCAGCCCCAACCCCCCTTCGGGCGAGCAGTTCTTC
few,TRBJ2-5,TRBV20-1,TRBD1,CSANPGQGIETQYF,TGCAGTGCCAATCCGGGACAGGGGATAGAGACCCAGTACTTC
few,TRBJ1-5,TRBV19,TRBD1,CASSVTGDLGNQPQHF,TGTGCCAGTAGTGTCACAGGGGATCTGGGCAATCAGCCCCAGCATTTT
many,TRBJ2-1,TRBV6-1,TRBD2,CASSHGRSFYNEQFF,TGTGCCAGCAGTCACGGGAGGAGTTTTTACAATGAGCAGTTCTTC
many,TRBJ1-1,TRBV11-2,TRBD1,CASSLVMGQVNTEAFF,TGTGCCAGCAGCTTAGTTATGGGACAGGTGAACACTGAAGCTTTCTTT
-,TRBJ2-5,TRBV14,TRBD2,CASSHSTSGAETQYF,TGTGCCAGCAGCCACTCCACTAGCGGGGCAGAGACCCAGTACTTC
few,TRBJ2-7,TRBV2,TRBD1,CASSPTGTGRTYEQYF,TGTGCCAGCAGTCCCACCGGGACAGGGAGAACCTACGAGCAGTACTTC
many,TRBJ2-4,TRBV12-3/TRBV12-4,-,CASSLTGAKNIQYF,TGTGCCAGCAGTTTAACGGGGGCCAAAAACATTCAGTACTTC
medium-sized,TRBJ2-7,TRBV20-1,TRBD2,CSARELAGDFSYEQYF,TGCAGTGCTAGGGAGCTAGCGGGGGACTTCTCCTACGAGCAGTACTTC
many,TRBJ1-2,TRBV30,-,CAWSEADGSNYGYTF,TGTGCCTGGAGTGAGGCCGACGGGTCTAACTATGGCTACACCTTC
few,TRBJ2-1,TRBV20-1,TRBD2,CSANRLAGGPDEQFF,TGCAGTGCTAACCGACTAGCGGGGGGGCCCGATGAGCAGTTCTTC
few,TRBJ2-7,TRBV5-6,-,CASSLGGTPTYEQYF,TGTGCCAGCAGCTTGGGGGGGACCCCCACCTACGAGCAGTACTTC
-,TRBJ2-5,TRBV9,TRBD1,CASSTGQGMETQYF,TGTGCCAGCAGCACCGGACAGGGGATGGAGACCCAGTACTTC
few,TRBJ1-1,TRBV11-2,-,CASSFIGVEAFF,TGTGCCAGCAGCTTCATAGGGGTTGAAGCTTTCTTT
many,TRBJ1-1,TRBV27,-,CASSLEPRNTEAFF,TGTGCCAGCAGTTTAGAACCCCGGAACACTGAAGCTTTCTTT
many,TRBJ2-7,TRBV12-3/TRBV12-4,-,CASSITVNEQYF,TGTGCCAGCAGTATAACAGTCAACGAGCAGTACTTC